A selection of T cell receptor beta chains follows, all from one sample in a study of circulating CD8 cells and anti-PD-1 response in melanoma. TCRdb independently ran MiXCR on the reads; one entry per CDR3 protein. The sample carries some 390 distinct CDR3 sequences, 5% to 6% recorded once. The material was CD8+ T cells from PBMCs, obtained at baseline or after one month of anti-PD-1 therapy (not recorded which). Every receptor here comes from a human donor with melanoma. The CDR3 runs from the conserved cysteine through the conserved F or W. D genes are given only for firm matches. Only some rows state a clone size, as once, few, many or a class for expanded clones.

cdr3_nt cdr3_aa j_call clone_size v_call d_call
TGCAGTGCGCAGACAGGGGGCGATAAGAATTCTGCCGGGGAGCTGTTTTTT CSAQTGGDKNSAGELFF TRBJ2-2 few TRBV20-1 TRBD1
TGTGCCAGCAGGGATCCTCGGACGGTGTACGAGCAGTACTTC CASRDPRTVYEQYF TRBJ2-7 medium-sized TRBV25-1 .
TGTGCCAGTAGATCGGGCAGGGGGCATCAGCCCCAGCATTTT CASRSGRGHQPQHF TRBJ1-5 . TRBV19 TRBD1
TGCGCCAGCAGCCAAGATCGGGGGGATTCCTCACCCCTCCACTTT CASSQDRGDSSPLHF TRBJ1-6 few TRBV4-3 .
TGTGCCAGCAGTGATGAGACATTAGCTACACGAAAGTACTTC CASSDETLATRKYF TRBJ2-7 large TRBV25-1 .
TGTGCCAGCAGCCAGCTAGCGGGGGCAAACGAGCAGTACTTC CASSQLAGANEQYF TRBJ2-7 medium-sized TRBV7-2 TRBD2
TGTGCCAGCAGTGATGGACAGGAACCCAGCACTGAAGCTTTCTTT CASSDGQEPSTEAFF TRBJ1-1 large TRBV2 TRBD1
TGTGCCAGTAGTATGGGACTGAACACTGAAGCTTTCTTT CASSMGLNTEAFF TRBJ1-1 medium-sized TRBV19 .
TGTGCCAGTAGTAGGACAGGGGTTCAGGTAATTGAGCAGTTCTTC CASSRTGVQVIEQFF TRBJ2-1 large TRBV19 TRBD1
TGTGCCAGCAGCGTCGACCAGAGGGGAGAGACCCAGTACTTC CASSVDQRGETQYF TRBJ2-5 large TRBV9 .
TGTGCCAGCTTACTAGATACGCAGTATTTT CASLLDTQYF TRBJ2-3 large TRBV2 .
TGTGCCAGCAGCCCTAACCACCTAGCGGGGATCTACAATGAGCAGTTCTTC CASSPNHLAGIYNEQFF TRBJ2-1 large TRBV4-2 TRBD2
TGTGCCAGCAGTCCGACGGGGGGGATCTACGAGCAGTACTTC CASSPTGGIYEQYF TRBJ2-7 few TRBV6-5 TRBD2
TGTGCCAGCAGCGTCGGATGGGAGGAGACCCAGTACTTC CASSVGWEETQYF TRBJ2-5 large TRBV2 .